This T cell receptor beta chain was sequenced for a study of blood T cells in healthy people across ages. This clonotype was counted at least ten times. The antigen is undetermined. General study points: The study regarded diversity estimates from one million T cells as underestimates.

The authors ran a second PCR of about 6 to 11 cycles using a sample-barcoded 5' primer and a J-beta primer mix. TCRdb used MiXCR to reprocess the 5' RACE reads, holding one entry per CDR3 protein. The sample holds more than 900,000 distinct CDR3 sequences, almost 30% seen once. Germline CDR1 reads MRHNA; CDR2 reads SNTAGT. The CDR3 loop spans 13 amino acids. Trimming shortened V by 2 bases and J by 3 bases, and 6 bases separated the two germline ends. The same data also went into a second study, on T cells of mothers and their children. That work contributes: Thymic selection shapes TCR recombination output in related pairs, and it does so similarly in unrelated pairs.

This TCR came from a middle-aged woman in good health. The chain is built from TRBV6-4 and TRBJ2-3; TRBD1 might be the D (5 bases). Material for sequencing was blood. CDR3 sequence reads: CASSDRGTDTQYF. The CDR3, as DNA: TGTGCCAGCAGTGACAGGGGAACAGATACGCAGTATTTT.